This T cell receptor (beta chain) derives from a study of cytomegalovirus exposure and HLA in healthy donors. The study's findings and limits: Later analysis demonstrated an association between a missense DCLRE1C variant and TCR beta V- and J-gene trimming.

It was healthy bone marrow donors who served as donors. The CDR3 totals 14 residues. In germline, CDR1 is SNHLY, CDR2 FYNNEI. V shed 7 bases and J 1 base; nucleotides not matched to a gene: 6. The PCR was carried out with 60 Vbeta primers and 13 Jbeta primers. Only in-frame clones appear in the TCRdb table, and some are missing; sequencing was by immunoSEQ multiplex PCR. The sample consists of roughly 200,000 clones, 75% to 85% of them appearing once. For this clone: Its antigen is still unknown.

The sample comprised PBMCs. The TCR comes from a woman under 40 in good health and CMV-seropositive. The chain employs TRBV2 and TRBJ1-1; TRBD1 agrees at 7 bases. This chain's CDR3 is CASTDRAANTEAFF. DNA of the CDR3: TGTGCCAGCACTGACAGGGCGGCGAACACTGAAGCTTTCTTT. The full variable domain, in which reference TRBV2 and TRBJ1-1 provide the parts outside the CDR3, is EPEVTQTPSHQVTQMGQEVILRCVPISNHLYFYWYRQILGQKVEFLVSFYNNEISEKSEIFDDQFSVERPDGSNFTLKIRSTKLEDSAMYFCASTDRAANTEAFFGQGTRLTVV.